The sequence of this TCR beta chain was determined in a study of identical twins. About this clonotype: The antigen is unknown.

Overall study findings and caveats: For monozygotic twins, models underestimated out-of-frame TCR alpha sharing. Cross-sectional statistical analysis was relied on for the conclusions, without the same donors being followed. Insertions ran lower in abundant cord blood beta clonotypes, though not in memory repertoires.

Trimming removed 3 bases from V and 4 bases from J, with 13 bases in between. Germline CDR1 is SNHLY and CDR2 is FYNNEI. This CDR3 has 14 amino acids. TCRdb ran MiXCR on the 5' RACE reads and lists one entry per CDR3 protein. The data show a few hundred thousand distinct CDR3 sequences, with approximately 8.3% seen just once and 3% held by the top ten. This sample was shared with a second study, whose subject was yellow fever vaccine responses in identical twins. As that report states: Twins' vaccine T cell response reportedly gave the appearance of partial convergence and partial personalization.

The origin of this receptor is a woman in her late teens or twenties in good health. Sequencing used CD8+ T cells sorted from blood. V and J are TRBV2 and TRBJ2-7; the D is unclear. In DNA form, the CDR3 reads TGTGCCAGCAGTGATTCGCCTCCATTATACGAGCAGTACTTC. Translating gives CASSDSPPLYEQYF.